Presented here are 22 T cell receptor beta chains from one specimen sequenced in a study of blood T cell repertoires in COVID-19. Produced via immunoSEQ multiplex PCR; TCRdb's table is partial and in-frame only. Seen here are about 250,000 clones, roughly 84% observed once, and the top ten hold roughly 4%. Sequences were obtained from peripheral blood. These receptors all stem from a woman aged 40 to 49 with active or convalescent COVID-19.

The V call is TRBV6-2 or TRBV6-3, the J call TRBJ1-2; TRBD1 is a possible D gene (6 bases). In germline, CDR1 is MNHEY, CDR2 SVGEGT. This CDR3 has 15 amino acids. The ends were cut back, 5 bases at V and 0 bases at J, with 13 bases in the middle. The CDR3 protein is CASSDQGRANYGYTF. CDR3 sequence (DNA): TGTGCCAGCAGTGACCAGGGGAGAGCTAACTATGGCTACACCTTC.

The chain joins TRBV10-3 to TRBJ1-3; tentatively, D is TRBD1 (6 bases). Trimming took off 4 bases at V and 4 bases at J, with 14 bases between the two ends. The CDR3 contains 15 residues. CDR1 ENHRY and CDR2 SYGVKD come from the germline V gene. CDR3 bases: TGTGCCATCAGTGCCGGAACAGGGCAAGGAAACACCATATATTTT. Its translation is CAISAGTGQGNTIYF.

The rearrangement links TRBV11-2 to TRBJ1-2; D is unresolved. Deletions cut 4 bases from V and 7 bases from J, with 10 bases between. The CDR3 spans 12 residues. CDR1 SGHAT and CDR2 FQNNGV come from the germline V gene. DNA of the CDR3: TGTGCCAGCAGCTCGAGGGTGGCTGGCTACACCTTC. Translation gives CASSSRVAGYTF.

This clone was detected ten times or more. J is TRBJ1-1 and V is TRBV19; 11 bases fit TRBD1. CDR1 is LNHDA, CDR2 SQIVND, per germline (reference sequence). The junction had 6 bases not matched to a gene; V was cut back by 6 bases and J by 3 bases. The CDR3 has 15 residues. The CDR3 bases are TGTGCCAGTAGACGACTGGGACAGGGGGACACTGAAGCTTTCTTT. Residues: CASRRLGQGDTEAFF.

The V gene is TRBV6-1, the J gene TRBJ2-7, with 14 bases matching TRBD2. From germline, CDR1 is MNHNS and CDR2 SASEGT. V shed 3 bases, J shed 2 bases, and the junction held 0 bases outside the gene matches. There are 15 residues in the CDR3. This CDR3 is CASSETSGGAYEQYV. In nucleotides, the CDR3 is TGTGCCAGCAGTGAGACTAGCGGGGGGGCCTACGAGCAGTACGTC.

This clone has only a few counts. The rearrangement joins TRBV5-6 to TRBJ1-2; unclear D gene. V was clipped by 7 bases and J by 8 bases, with 15 bases between them. The V gene's germline CDR1 is SGHDT and CDR2 YYEEEE. The CDR3 runs 12 residues. The CDR3 spells CASFRLQQGYTF. CDR3 nucleotides: TGTGCCAGCTTCCGCTTACAGCAGGGCTACACCTTC.

The rearrangement joins TRBV20-1 to TRBJ1-4; the D is unclear. The V gene's germline CDR1 is DFQATT and CDR2 SNEGSKA (reference sequence). V shed 7 bases and J shed 4 bases, with 7 bases lying between them. The CDR3 sequence is 11 residues long. CDR3 sequence: CSGRLNEKLFF. The CDR3 DNA is TGCAGTGGCAGGCTTAATGAAAAACTGTTTTTT.

The V and J genes are TRBV5-1 and TRBJ2-2; 10 bases map to TRBD1. CDR1 and CDR2 (germline): SGHRS, YFSETQ. V shed 0 bases and J 4 bases; nucleotides not matched to a gene: 3. This CDR3 is 16 amino acids long. The CDR3 bases are TGCGCCAGCAGCTTGGACGGACAGGGGGGCACCGGGGAGCTGTTTTTT. Translating it yields CASSLDGQGGTGELFF.

This chain uses TRBV9 with TRBJ1-1, with D hard to call. Trimming took off 4 bases at V and 1 base at J, with 11 bases between the two ends. The CDR3 length is 14 residues. The germline V gene has CDR1 SGDLS and CDR2 YYNGEE. CDR3 loop: CASSQAYRNTEAFF. The DNA of the CDR3 is TGTGCCAGCAGCCAGGCCTACAGGAACACTGAAGCTTTCTTT.

The CDR3 sequence: CASSLSSTPAYNEQFF. The CDR3 DNA reads as TGTGCCAGCAGCTTATCTTCGACTCCTGCCTACAATGAGCAGTTCTTC. The chain links TRBV7-2 to TRBJ2-1; D gene unclear. V was trimmed by 2 bases and J by 2 bases, leaving 13 bases between them. CDR3 size: 16 residues. Germline loops: CDR1 SGHTA, CDR2 FQGNSA.

The V and J genes are TRBV29-1 and TRBJ2-7; possible D gene TRBD1, 7 bases. Germline-derived CDR1 and CDR2 are SQVTM and ANQGSEA. The CDR3 sequence is 13 residues long. V dropped 4 bases and J dropped 7 bases, with 17 bases sitting between them. The CDR3 sequence is CSVGRDSLREQYF. As DNA, the CDR3 is TGCAGCGTTGGGCGGGACAGCCTTAGGGAGCAGTACTTC.

This clone was seen a handful of times. J is TRBJ2-1 and V is TRBV7-2, with D tentatively TRBD1 (6 bases). Germline V gene sequence: CDR1 SGHTA, CDR2 FQGNSA. V was trimmed by 3 bases and J by 2 bases, leaving 14 bases between them. This CDR3 contains 16 residues. Here the CDR3 DNA reads TGTGCCAGCAGCTTGGTCCATGGGGGCGCCTACAATGAGCAGTTCTTC. Its translation is CASSLVHGGAYNEQFF.

This chain joins TRBV30 and TRBJ1-6, with 8 bases fitting TRBD1. Per the germline V gene, CDR1 is GTSNPN and CDR2 is SVGIG (reference sequence). After removal of 4 bases from V and 7 bases from J, the junction contained 15 bases not matched to a gene. The length of the CDR3 is 17 residues. The CDR3 here is CAWIEGENRGRNSPLHF. CDR3 in DNA: TGTGCCTGGATAGAGGGGGAAAACAGGGGGAGGAATTCACCCCTCCACTTT.

This clone appeared a few times. The rearrangement links TRBV5-5 to TRBJ2-5, with a possible D match to TRBD1 (5 bases). The CDR3 totals 14 residues. Between the trimmed V and J ends, which lost 0 bases and 4 bases, there was a span of 10 bases. From germline, CDR1 is SGHKS and CDR2 YYEKEE (reference sequence). Written as DNA, the CDR3 is TGTGCCAGCAGCTTGGCAGGGCAGGGAGAGACCCAGTACTTC. Protein sequence: CASSLAGQGETQYF.

V is TRBV5-1 and J is TRBJ1-1; weak D call: TRBD1 (6 bases). With 7 bases removed from V and 5 bases from J, the gap between germline ends came to 18 bases. The germline gives CDR1 SGHRS, CDR2 YFSETQ. The CDR3 extends over 14 amino acids. The CDR3 spells CASGTQGLGTEAFF. Written as DNA, the CDR3 is TGCGCCAGCGGTACACAGGGTTTGGGGACTGAAGCTTTCTTT. Full variable domain (rest looked up from reference TRBV5-1 and TRBJ1-1): KAGVTQTPRYLIKTRGQQVTLSCSPISGHRSVSWYQQTPGQGLQFLFEYFSETQRNKGNFPGRFSGRQFSNSRSEMNVSTLELGDSALYLCASGTQGLGTEAFFGQGTRLTVV.

The rearrangement joins TRBV2 to TRBJ1-3; D perhaps matches TRBD1 (6 bases). CDR3 length equals 16 residues. Trimming removed 7 bases at V and 0 bases at J, with 16 bases between. Looked up from germline, CDR1 is SNHLY and CDR2 is FYNNEI. The CDR3 is CASKETGRLSGNTIYF. CDR3 nucleotide sequence: TGTGCCAGCAAGGAGACAGGCAGACTCTCTGGAAACACCATATATTTT.

V is TRBV5-4 and J is TRBJ2-3; TRBD2 matches 7 bases. After removal of 0 bases from V and 4 bases from J, the junction contained 5 bases not matched to a gene. The CDR3 runs to 15 residues. Germline V gene lookup returns CDR1 SGHNT and CDR2 YYREEE (reference sequence). For the CDR3, the DNA is TGTGCCAGCAGCTTGGCCGGACTAGTGGCAGATACGCAGTATTTT. Translating gives CASSLAGLVADTQYF.

CDR3 in amino acids: CASSWSRTSGGAGEQFF. Written as DNA, the CDR3 is TGCGCCAGCAGCTGGTCCAGGACTAGCGGGGGGGCGGGCGAGCAGTTCTTC. The chain employs TRBV5-1 and TRBJ2-1; 15 bases map to TRBD2. Germline CDR1 reads SGHRS; CDR2 reads YFSETQ. V trimming: 3 bases; J trimming: 10 bases; junction bases outside the gene matches: 11. The CDR3 contains 17 residues.

The chain combines TRBV5-4 with TRBJ2-3, with 8 bases aligning to TRBD2. The CDR3 spans 14 residues. V lost 4 bases and J lost 3; bases outside the gene matches: 4. The germline gives CDR1 SGHNT, CDR2 YYREEE (reference sequence). In DNA form, the CDR3 reads TGTGCCAGCAGCGGTAGCGGGGTTACAGATACGCAGTATTTT. Protein: CASSGSGVTDTQYF. The full variable domain, in which reference TRBV5-4 and TRBJ2-3 provide the parts outside the CDR3, is ETGVTQSPTHLIKTRGQQVTLRCSSQSGHNTVSWYQQALGQGPQFIFQYYREEENGRGNFPPRFSGLQFPNYSSELNVNALELDDSALYLCASSGSGVTDTQYFGPGTRLTVL.

The rearrangement joins TRBV6-5 to TRBJ2-7, with D perhaps matching TRBD1 (6 bases). CDR3 length: 13 amino acids. Trimming took 5 bases from V and 0 from J, leaving 8 bases between them. Germline-derived CDR1 and CDR2 are MNHEY and SVGAGI. CDR3 DNA sequence: TGTGCCAGCAGTCCGGACAGCTCCTACGAGCAGTACGTC. Encoded protein: CASSPDSSYEQYV.

The chain recombines TRBV5-4 with TRBJ2-5; possibly TRBD2 for D (7 bases). Trimming stripped 3 bases from V and 5 bases from J, with 14 bases between. Germline lookup yields CDR1 SGHNT and CDR2 YYREEE (reference sequence). The CDR3 totals 14 residues. CDR3 residues: CASSSIGGDETQYF. In DNA, the CDR3 is TGTGCCAGCAGCTCTATAGGGGGGGACGAGACCCAGTACTTC.

The chain is built from TRBV5-1 and TRBJ2-5; 9 nucleotides agree with TRBD1. V shed 4 bases and J 5 bases; nucleotides not matched to a gene: 6. CDR1 is SGHRS, CDR2 YFSETQ, per germline. The CDR3 sequence is 14 residues long. CDR3 in amino acids: CASSDTGGVETQYF. The DNA of the CDR3 is TGCGCCAGCAGCGATACAGGGGGCGTCGAGACCCAGTACTTC.